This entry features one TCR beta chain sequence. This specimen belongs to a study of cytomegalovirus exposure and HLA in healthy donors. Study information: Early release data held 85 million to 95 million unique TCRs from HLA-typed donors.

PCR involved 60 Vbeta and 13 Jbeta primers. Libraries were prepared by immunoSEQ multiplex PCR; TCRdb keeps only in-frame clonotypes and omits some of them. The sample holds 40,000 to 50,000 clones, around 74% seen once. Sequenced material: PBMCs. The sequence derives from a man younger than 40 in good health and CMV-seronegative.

Written as DNA, the CDR3 is TGTGCCAGCAGCTTTGGGTTGGAGGTCGACCACGAGCAGTACTTC. Translating it yields CASSFGLEVDHEQYF. This sequence joins TRBV5-6 and TRBJ2-7; perhaps TRBD2 as D (5 bases). V lost 2 bases and J 5 bases, leaving 17 bases between the germline ends. The germline gives CDR1 SGHDT, CDR2 YYEEEE. The CDR3 loop spans 15 amino acids.